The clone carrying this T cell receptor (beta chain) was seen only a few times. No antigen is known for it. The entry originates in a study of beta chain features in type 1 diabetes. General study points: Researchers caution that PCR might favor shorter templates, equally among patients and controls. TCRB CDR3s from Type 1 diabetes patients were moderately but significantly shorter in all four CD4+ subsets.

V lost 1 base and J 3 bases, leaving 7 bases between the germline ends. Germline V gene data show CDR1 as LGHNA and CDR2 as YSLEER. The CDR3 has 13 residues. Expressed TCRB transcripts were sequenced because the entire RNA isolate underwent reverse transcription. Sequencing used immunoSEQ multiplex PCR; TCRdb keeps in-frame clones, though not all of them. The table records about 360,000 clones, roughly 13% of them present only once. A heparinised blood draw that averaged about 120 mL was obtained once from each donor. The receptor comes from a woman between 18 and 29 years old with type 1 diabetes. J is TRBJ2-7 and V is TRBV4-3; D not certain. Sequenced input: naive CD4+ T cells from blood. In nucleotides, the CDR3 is TGCGCCAGCAGCCAAGGCCCACTCTACGAGCAGTACTTC. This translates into CASSQGPLYEQYF.